This TCR beta chain was sequenced in a study of T cell repertoires in cytomegalovirus infection. For the study at large: Shared public TCR beta signatures pointed to both CMV infection and a matching HLA type. Notes on the study in general: The response measured ex vivo was dominated by TCR beta clonotypes (HLA-C-restricted and CMV-specific). Frequencies of public TCR beta families were cumulated, and this identified carriers of CMV plus the relevant HLA.

On this clonotype itself: Its antigen is not identified.

TCRdb called the reads again in MiXCR, with one record for every CDR3 protein. The sample yields some 170,000 distinct CDR3 sequences, 17% seen once. The sequence derives from a human donor in good health (CMV status not recorded). Some clones in this sample may be carry-over from other donors' samples. Sequencing was performed on CD8+ T cells from PBMCs.

The CDR3 coding sequence is TGCAGCGTTGAATGGGTCAACTCTGGAAACACCATATATTTT. Translation: CSVEWVNSGNTIYF. The V gene is TRBV29-1, the J gene TRBJ1-3; D is unresolved. Germline lookup yields CDR1 SQVTM and CDR2 ANQGSEA. The V gene lost 2 bases and the J gene lost 0 bases, with 8 bases spanning the gap. CDR3 length: 14 residues.